This TCR beta chain was sequenced for a study of T cells in Graves' hyperthyroidism and ophthalmopathy. RNA transcripts yielded amplified TCR beta CDR3 regions. First-round RT-PCR of the TCR CDR3 relied on the HTBI primer set. MiXCR was run by TCRdb on the multiplex PCR reads, yielding one entry per CDR3 protein. Among around 360,000 distinct CDR3 sequences listed, nearly 15% were seen once. Exclusions: uncontrolled infection, other autoimmune disease, pregnancy, lactation. Study-level points and caveats: A model of 13 V-J pairs discriminated ophthalmopathy from stable hyperthyroidism.

Looked up from germline, CDR1 is MNHNS and CDR2 is SASEGT. This CDR3 has 16 amino acids. J lost 0 bases, V lost 6 bases, and 5 bases had no gene match. Ten or more counts support this clonotype. The antigen remains undetermined. Material: blood. The clonotype comes from a woman aged 55-75 years with Graves' ophthalmopathy. This chain uses TRBV6-1 with TRBJ1-4; TRBD1 aligns across 9 bases. The CDR3 sequence: CASRRQGGATNEKLFF. The CDR3 DNA reads as TGTGCCAGCAGAAGACAGGGGGGGGCAACTAATGAAAAACTGTTTTTT.